This T cell receptor (beta chain) was obtained from a study of blood T cell repertoires in COVID-19 (dated by TCRdb to between 2020 and 2021). For the wider study: The collaborator samples originated in the United States, Italy and Spain and spanned the acute and convalescent phases of COVID-19. The prospective study material was composed of cDNA or gDNA derived from T cells, B-cell-depleted T cells, or PBMCs. Deeply sampled blood TCRbeta repertoires from subjects exposed to, actively infected with, or recovered from COVID-19 were included in the dataset. The repertoires were released in a freely available public database intended as a resource for research on the immune response to SARS-CoV-2. Samples came from the ongoing ImmuneRACE study (first 160 participants) plus 1,254 subjects from 6 global collaborators. Sample metadata almost always included a de-identified subject ID, COVID-19 status, age in years and sex. HLA class I and class II types, where available, came from metadata supplied by the sample provider rather than from assay-based typing.

Points on this clone: Which antigen it targets is not known. Base-call qualities are not available, and no considerably larger clone is one nucleotide away.

The investigation overall reported the following: How much clinical and demographic metadata was included differed by source and by participant, and the metadata was provided uncurated.

TCRbeta CDR3 regions were amplified from genomic DNA using the immunoSEQ Assay, a bias-controlled multiplex PCR. Concerning the study's data processing: Nucleated cell counts per sample were estimated from amplification of reference gene primers within the assay. Sequence reads were collapsed and filtered to measure the absolute abundance of every unique TCRbeta CDR3 rearrangement. For each sample, productive Simpson clonality was calculated as the square root of Simpson's diversity index across productive rearrangements. TCRdb provides this immuneACCESS table in a form limited to in-frame rearrangements. Some clones are lacking; in checked studies, under half of them reflect an unresolved V gene, and why the rest are absent is not known. The DNA gave D and trimming, while V, J and clone size come from that table. The sample table records 65,000 to 95,000 clones; 80% of these occur just once. 12% of the sample rests with the top ten.

Each collaborating institution followed its own protocols to collect whole blood in K2EDTA tubes. For TCRbeta analysis, collaborators shipped samples as frozen whole blood, isolated PBMCs, or DNA extracted from either of those sample types. The source is a woman between 35 and 50 years old with active or convalescent COVID-19. The specimen was peripheral blood.

The CDR3 region reads CASSYPGQDARGYTF. Read as DNA, the sequence is TGTGCCAGCAGTTACCCTGGACAGGACGCTAGGGGCTACACCTTC. The rearranged chain carries TRBV6-6 and TRBJ1-2; a stretch of 7 junction bases matches TRBD1. CDR1 and CDR2, looked up from the germline V gene (reference sequence), are MNHNY and SVGAGI. Including cysteine and phenylalanine, the CDR3 has 15 amino acids. This entry keeps only the CDR3 DNA: 45 bases, framed from base 1. V loses 2 bases at its end and J loses 8 bases; junction bases beyond the gene matches: 11.